Listed below are T cell receptor beta chains from one sample, sequenced in a study of CD8+ T cells in alopecia areata. Libraries were prepared by immunoSEQ multiplex PCR; TCRdb keeps only in-frame clonotypes and omits some of them. The table lists 150,000 or so clones, roughly 44% of them singletons. The sample comprised CD4+ T cells sorted from blood. All receptors derive from a human donor with alopecia areata. CDR3s include the opening cysteine and the closing phenylalanine or tryptophan. D genes are given only for firm matches. A row's size may be missing; if present it is once, few, many or a size class.

j_gene	v_gene	abundance	d_gene	CDR3aa	CDR3nt
TRBJ1-1	TRBV28	once	-	CASSGRGFGLTNTEAFF	TGTGCCAGCAGTGGGAGAGGATTCGGGCTGACGAACACTGAAGCTTTCTTT
TRBJ2-2	TRBV19	-	TRBD2	CASTLLAGGLGELFF	TGTGCCAGTACCTTACTAGCGGGAGGGCTCGGGGAGCTGTTTTTT
TRBJ2-4	TRBV4-1	-	-	CASSQDLAAAVDMPKNIQYF	TGCGCCAGCAGCCAAGATTTGGCCGCGGCGGTTGATATGCCCAAAAACATTCAGTACTTC
TRBJ2-5	TRBV2	-	TRBD2	CASSGLAGGETQYF	TGTGCCAGCAGCGGACTAGCGGGAGGAGAGACCCAGTACTTC
TRBJ2-7	TRBV29-1	few	-	CSVDEGDSYEQYF	TGCAGCGTTGACGAGGGGGATTCCTACGAGCAGTACTTC
TRBJ2-5	TRBV28	once	-	CASTGAGVQETQYF	TGTGCCAGCACCGGAGCAGGGGTGCAAGAGACCCAGTACTTC
TRBJ2-1	TRBV5-1	-	TRBD2	CASSREAGGYNEQFF	TGCGCCAGCAGCCGGGAGGCGGGAGGATACAATGAGCAGTTCTTC
TRBJ2-3	TRBV7-9	-	-	CASSPHRTDTQYF	TGTGCCAGCAGCCCCCATAGGACAGATACGCAGTATTTT
TRBJ2-1	TRBV7-8	few	-	CASSSLTLRNEQFF	TGTGCCAGCAGCTCCCTCACACTCCGCAATGAGCAGTTCTTC
TRBJ2-7	TRBV28	-	TRBD2	CASSFGLAELSYEQYF	TGTGCCAGCAGTTTTGGACTAGCAGAACTTTCCTACGAGCAGTACTTC
TRBJ2-7	TRBV11-2	-	-	CASSPAGFEQYF	TGTGCCAGCAGCCCGGCAGGGTTCGAGCAGTACTTC
TRBJ1-5	TRBV4-1	-	TRBD1	CASSPGQGPQHF	TGCGCCAGCAGCCCGGGACAGGGACCCCAGCATTTT
TRBJ2-3	TRBV29-1	few	TRBD1	CSGMGQLQDTQYF	TGCAGCGGGATGGGACAGCTCCAGGATACGCAGTATTTT
TRBJ1-4	TRBV28	few	-	CASRVNEKLFF	TGTGCCAGCAGGGTGAATGAAAAACTGTTTTTT
TRBJ2-1	TRBV29-1	few	-	CSGTTGTGLYEQFF	TGCAGCGGCACAACCGGGACTGGGTTATATGAGCAGTTCTTC
TRBJ1-5	TRBV4-2	-	-	CASSQGLSNQPQHF	TGTGCCAGCAGCCAGGGACTTAGCAATCAGCCCCAGCATTTT
TRBJ2-5	TRBV5-1	once	-	CASRYLETQYF	TGCGCCAGCAGATATTTGGAGACCCAGTACTTC
TRBJ2-5	TRBV9	few	-	CASSVAAGYETQYF	TGTGCCAGCAGCGTAGCTGCAGGGTATGAGACCCAGTACTTC
TRBJ2-7	TRBV5-1	few	-	CASSLGSASSYEQYF	TGCGCCAGCAGCTTGGGGAGCGCATCCTCCTACGAGCAGTACTTC
TRBJ2-7	TRBV2	-	-	CASSEAGPGSPSEQYF	TGTGCCAGCAGTGAAGCTGGTCCCGGCAGTCCTTCCGAGCAGTACTTC
TRBJ2-7	TRBV5-1	-	TRBD2	CASSLRTSGSHEQYF	TGCGCCAGCAGCCTAAGGACTAGCGGGAGCCACGAGCAGTACTTC
TRBJ2-1	TRBV7-9	few	-	CASSLSGSYNEQFF	TGTGCCAGCAGCTTGTCGGGGTCCTACAATGAGCAGTTCTTC
TRBJ2-6	TRBV23-1	-	-	CASSQSSGYGANVLTF	TGCGCCAGCAGTCAATCCTCAGGGTATGGGGCCAACGTCCTGACTTTC
TRBJ2-4	TRBV27	-	TRBD2	CASSKTSGGTRGNIQYF	TGTGCCAGCAGCAAAACTAGCGGGGGTACCCGCGGAAACATTCAGTACTTC
TRBJ2-1	TRBV29-1	few	-	CSVGRTGTLGNEQFF	TGCAGCGTTGGAAGGACCGGGACCCTAGGAAATGAGCAGTTCTTC
TRBJ2-5	TRBV5-1	once	TRBD2	CASSQGTSGQETQYF	TGCGCCAGCAGCCAAGGGACTAGCGGACAAGAGACCCAGTACTTC
TRBJ2-6	TRBV9	many	-	CASSVEVGANVLTF	TGTGCCAGCAGCGTAGAGGTCGGGGCCAACGTCCTGACTTTC
TRBJ2-7	TRBV28	-	-	CASLESGRHYEQYF	TGTGCCAGCCTGGAAAGCGGGCGACACTACGAGCAGTACTTC
TRBJ1-2	TRBV6-5	-	TRBD1	CASSRAGTGPYGYTF	TGTGCCAGCAGTCGGGCCGGGACAGGCCCCTATGGCTACACCTTC
TRBJ2-3	TRBV11-2	few	-	CGIGSLSTDTQYF	TGTGGAATCGGGTCCCTTAGCACAGATACGCAGTATTTT
TRBJ2-5	TRBV5-4	-	-	CASSLAGGGGAQYF	TGTGCCAGCAGTCTGGCAGGGGGCGGGGGTGCCCAGTACTTC
TRBJ2-7	TRBV27	once	-	CASSSITGYEQYF	TGTGCCAGCAGTTCCATAACCGGTTACGAGCAGTACTTC
TRBJ1-2	TRBV7-9	few	-	CASSLFEQQNYGYTF	TGTGCCAGCAGCCTTTTCGAACAGCAAAACTATGGCTACACCTTC
TRBJ2-5	TRBV27	-	TRBD2	CASSYAGGPGETQYF	TGTGCCAGCAGTTATGCGGGAGGGCCCGGAGAGACCCAGTACTTC
TRBJ2-7	TRBV7-9	few	-	CASSSPGASYEQYF	TGTGCCAGCAGCTCCCCGGGGGCTAGCTACGAGCAGTACTTC
TRBJ2-1	TRBV18	few	TRBD2	CASSPLYLAGGPNEQFF	TGTGCCAGCTCACCACTGTACCTAGCGGGAGGTCCCAATGAGCAGTTCTTC
TRBJ2-1	TRBV25-1	once	-	CASSDPISYNEQFF	TGTGCCAGCAGTGATCCGATCTCCTACAATGAGCAGTTCTTC
TRBJ2-3	TRBV25-1	-	TRBD2	CASSEISGRTDTQYF	TGTGCCAGCAGTGAAATCAGCGGGAGGACAGATACGCAGTATTTT
TRBJ2-1	TRBV5-6	-	-	CASSLLREYNEQFF	TGTGCCAGCAGCTTGCTCAGGGAATACAATGAGCAGTTCTTC